These 2 T cell receptor beta chains were all obtained from the same sample, sequenced in a study of regulatory T cells in long-lasting Graves disease. Time point denoted: newly diagnosed GD, antithyroid drugs for less than 3 months. Generation of the TCR library employed RNA extracted from PBMCs. Libraries of TCR beta came from iRepertoire HTBI primers plus Arm-PCR of CDR3 regions. TCRdb analysed the multiplex PCR reads with MiXCR anew, one entry per CDR3 protein. Of about 380,000 distinct CDR3 sequences listed, around 16% were seen once; the top ten hold about 24%. The material sequenced was peripheral blood mononuclear cells (PBMCs), taken at new diagnosis, from a patient treated with antithyroid drugs. These receptors were taken from a female donor with Graves disease.

On this clonotype itself: The CDR3 ends on some other residue instead of the conserved phenylalanine or tryptophan, so this is likely a read error. The chain recombines TRBV4-1 with TRBJ1-1; D is perhaps TRBD1 (5 bases). The V gene lost 0 bases and the J gene lost 0 bases, with 20 bases spanning the gap. Per germline, CDR1 MGHRA and CDR2 YSYEKL. This CDR3 spans 19 amino acids. The CDR3 protein is CASSQDQGGSGRLNTEAFS. CDR3 coding DNA: TGCGCCAGCAGCCAAGATCAGGGAGGTTCAGGGAGGTTGAACACTGAAGCTTTCTCT.

V is TRBV7-9 and J is TRBJ2-4; 9 bases are a match to TRBD2. V dropped 4 bases and J dropped 10; count of bases not matched to a gene: 5. The CDR3 sequence is 13 residues long. The germline CDR1 and CDR2 sequences are SEHNR and FQNEAQ (reference sequence). CDR3 in amino acids: CASSSETSGIQYF. CDR3 sequence (DNA): TGTGCCAGCAGCTCCGAGACTAGCGGAATTCAGTACTTC.